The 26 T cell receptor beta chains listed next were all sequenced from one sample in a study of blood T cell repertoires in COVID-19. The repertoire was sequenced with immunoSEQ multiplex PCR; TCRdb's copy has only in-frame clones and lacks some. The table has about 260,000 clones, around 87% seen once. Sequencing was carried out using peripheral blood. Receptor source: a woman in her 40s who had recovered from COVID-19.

The CDR3 region has the DNA TGTGCCAGCAGCCCGACTAGCTACGAGCAGTACTTC. Amino acids: CASSPTSYEQYF. The chain recombines TRBV12-3 or TRBV12-4 with TRBJ2-7; tentatively, D is TRBD2 (6 bases). The CDR3 contains 12 residues. Trimming cost V 6 bases and J 3 bases, with 9 bases left between them.

The CDR3 reads CASRSGSIYEQYF. The CDR3 DNA is TGCGCCAGCAGGAGCGGGTCGATCTACGAGCAGTACTTC. This chain uses TRBV5-1 with TRBJ2-7; weak D call: TRBD2 (6 bases). The V end was cut by 5 bases, the J end by 3 bases, with 12 bases between. The CDR3 length is 13 residues. Germline loops: CDR1 SGHRS, CDR2 YFSETQ.

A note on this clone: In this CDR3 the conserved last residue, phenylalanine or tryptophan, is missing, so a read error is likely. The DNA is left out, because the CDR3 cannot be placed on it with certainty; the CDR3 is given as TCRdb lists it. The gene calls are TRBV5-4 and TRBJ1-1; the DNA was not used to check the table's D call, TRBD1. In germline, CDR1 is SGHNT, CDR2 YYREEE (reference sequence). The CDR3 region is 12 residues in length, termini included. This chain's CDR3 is CASRSPGQETEL.

CDR3 region: CASSILPGQQNGEAFF. The CDR3 DNA sequence: TGCGCCAGCAGCATTTTACCGGGACAGCAAAACGGTGAAGCTTTCTTT. The genes are TRBV5-1 and TRBJ1-1; the match to TRBD1 covers 7 bases. Unmatched junction bases numbered 16, after V lost 4 bases and J lost 7 bases. This CDR3 spans 16 amino acids. The germline V gene encodes CDR1 SGHRS and CDR2 YFSETQ.

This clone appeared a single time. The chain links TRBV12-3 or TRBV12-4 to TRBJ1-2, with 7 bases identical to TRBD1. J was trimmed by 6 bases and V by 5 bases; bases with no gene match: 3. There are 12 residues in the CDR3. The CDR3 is CASSLQGNGYTF. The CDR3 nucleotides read TGTGCCAGCAGTCTACAGGGGAATGGCTACACCTTC.

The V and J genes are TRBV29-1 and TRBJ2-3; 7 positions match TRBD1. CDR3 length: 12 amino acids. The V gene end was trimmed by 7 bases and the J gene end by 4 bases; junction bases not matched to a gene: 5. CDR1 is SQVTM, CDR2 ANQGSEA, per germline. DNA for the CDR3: TGCAGCGGGAACAGGGGCCCAGATACGCAGTATTTT. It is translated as CSGNRGPDTQYF.

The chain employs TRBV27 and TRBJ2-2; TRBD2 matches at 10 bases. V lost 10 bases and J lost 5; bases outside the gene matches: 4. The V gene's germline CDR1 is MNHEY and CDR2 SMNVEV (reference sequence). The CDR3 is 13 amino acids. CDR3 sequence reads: CATGLAVTGELFF. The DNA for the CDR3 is TGTGCCACCGGACTAGCGGTTACCGGGGAGCTGTTTTTT.

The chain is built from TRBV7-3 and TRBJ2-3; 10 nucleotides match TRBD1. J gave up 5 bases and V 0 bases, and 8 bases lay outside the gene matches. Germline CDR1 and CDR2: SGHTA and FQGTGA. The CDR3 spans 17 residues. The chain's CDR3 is CASSLTGTGADGDTQYF. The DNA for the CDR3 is TGTGCCAGCAGCTTAACGGGGACAGGGGCCGATGGAGATACGCAGTATTTT.

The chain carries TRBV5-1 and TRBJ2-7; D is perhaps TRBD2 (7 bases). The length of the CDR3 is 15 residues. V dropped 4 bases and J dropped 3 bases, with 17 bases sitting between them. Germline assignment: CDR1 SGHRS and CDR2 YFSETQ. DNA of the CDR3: TGCGCCAGCAGCCCGGGGGGCACGGTTAGCTACGAGCAGTACTTC. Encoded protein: CASSPGGTVSYEQYF.

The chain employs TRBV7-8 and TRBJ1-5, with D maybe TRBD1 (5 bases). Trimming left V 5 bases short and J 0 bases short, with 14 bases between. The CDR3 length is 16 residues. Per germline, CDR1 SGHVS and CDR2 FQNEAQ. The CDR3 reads CASSPYRTISNQPQHF. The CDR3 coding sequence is TGTGCCAGCAGCCCGTACAGGACGATTAGCAATCAGCCCCAGCATTTT.

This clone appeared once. This CDR3 reads CASSPTGLDYEQYF. For the CDR3, the DNA is TGTGCCAGCTCACCGACAGGGTTAGACTACGAGCAGTACTTC. V and J are TRBV18 and TRBJ2-7; 7 positions match TRBD1. CDR1 and CDR2 (germline): KGHSH, LQKENI. The ends lost 3 bases at V and 3 bases at J; junction bases unmatched: 5. The CDR3 sequence is 14 residues long.

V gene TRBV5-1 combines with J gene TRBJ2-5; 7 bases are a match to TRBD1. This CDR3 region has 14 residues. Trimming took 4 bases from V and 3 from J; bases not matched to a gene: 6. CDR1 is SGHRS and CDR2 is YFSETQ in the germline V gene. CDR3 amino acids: CASSLTGLEETQYF. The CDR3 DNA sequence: TGCGCCAGCAGCCTGACAGGGTTGGAAGAGACCCAGTACTTC. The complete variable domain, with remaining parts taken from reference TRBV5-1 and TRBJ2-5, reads KAGVTQTPRYLIKTRGQQVTLSCSPISGHRSVSWYQQTPGQGLQFLFEYFSETQRNKGNFPGRFSGRQFSNSRSEMNVSTLELGDSALYLCASSLTGLEETQYFGPGTRLLVL.

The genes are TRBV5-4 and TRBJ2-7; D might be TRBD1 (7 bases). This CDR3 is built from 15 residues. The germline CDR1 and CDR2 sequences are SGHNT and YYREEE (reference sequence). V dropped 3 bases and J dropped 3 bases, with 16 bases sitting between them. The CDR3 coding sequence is TGTGCCAGCAGCTGCGGGGACAGATACTACTACGAGCAGTACTTC. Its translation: CASSCGDRYYYEQYF.

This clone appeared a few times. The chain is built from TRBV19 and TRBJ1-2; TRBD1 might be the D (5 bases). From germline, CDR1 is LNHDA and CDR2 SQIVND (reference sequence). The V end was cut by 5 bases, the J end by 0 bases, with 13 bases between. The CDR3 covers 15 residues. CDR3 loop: CASSQWGNANYGYTF. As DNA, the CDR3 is TGTGCCAGTAGTCAATGGGGCAACGCTAACTATGGCTACACCTTC. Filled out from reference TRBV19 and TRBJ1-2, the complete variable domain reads DGGITQSPKYLFRKEGQNVTLSCEQNLNHDAMYWYRQDPGQGLRLIYYSQIVNDFQKGDIAEGYSVSREKKESFPLTVTSAQKNPTAFYLCASSQWGNANYGYTFGSGTRLTVV.

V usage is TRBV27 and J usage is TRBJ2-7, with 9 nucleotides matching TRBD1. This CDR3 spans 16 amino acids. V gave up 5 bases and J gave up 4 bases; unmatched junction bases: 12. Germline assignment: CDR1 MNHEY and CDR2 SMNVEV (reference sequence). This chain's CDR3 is CASSLQFGTGSYEQYF. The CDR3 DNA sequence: TGTGCCAGCAGTCTCCAATTTGGGACAGGGTCTTACGAGCAGTACTTC.

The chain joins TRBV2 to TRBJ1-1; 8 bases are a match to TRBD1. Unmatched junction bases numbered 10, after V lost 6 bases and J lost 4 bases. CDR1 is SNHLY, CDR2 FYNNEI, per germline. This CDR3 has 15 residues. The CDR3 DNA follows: TGTGCCAGCAGCCCCGGGGCAGGGGGCTTCACTGAAGCTTTCTTT. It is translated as CASSPGAGGFTEAFF. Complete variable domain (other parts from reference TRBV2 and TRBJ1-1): EPEVTQTPSHQVTQMGQEVILRCVPISNHLYFYWYRQILGQKVEFLVSFYNNEISEKSEIFDDQFSVERPDGSNFTLKIRSTKLEDSAMYFCASSPGAGGFTEAFFGQGTRLTVV.

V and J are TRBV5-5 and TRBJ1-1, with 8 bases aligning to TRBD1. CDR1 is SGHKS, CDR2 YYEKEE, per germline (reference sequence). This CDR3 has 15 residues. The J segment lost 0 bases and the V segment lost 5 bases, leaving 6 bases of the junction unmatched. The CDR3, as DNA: TGTGCCAGCAGGCCGACAGGGGACATGAACACTGAAGCTTTCTTT. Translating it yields CASRPTGDMNTEAFF.

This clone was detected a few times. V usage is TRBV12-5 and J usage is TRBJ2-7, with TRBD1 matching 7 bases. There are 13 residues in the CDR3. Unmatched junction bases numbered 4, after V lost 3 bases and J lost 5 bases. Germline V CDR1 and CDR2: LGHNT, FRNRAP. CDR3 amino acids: CASGFETGNEQYF. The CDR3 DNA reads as TGTGCTAGTGGTTTTGAGACAGGGAACGAGCAGTACTTC.

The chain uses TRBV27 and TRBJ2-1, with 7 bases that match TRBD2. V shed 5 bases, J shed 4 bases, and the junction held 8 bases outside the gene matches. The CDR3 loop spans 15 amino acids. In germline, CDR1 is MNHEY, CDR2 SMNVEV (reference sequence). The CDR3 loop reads CASSPVAGVYNEQFF. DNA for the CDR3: TGTGCCAGCAGTCCCGTTGCGGGGGTTTACAATGAGCAGTTCTTC.

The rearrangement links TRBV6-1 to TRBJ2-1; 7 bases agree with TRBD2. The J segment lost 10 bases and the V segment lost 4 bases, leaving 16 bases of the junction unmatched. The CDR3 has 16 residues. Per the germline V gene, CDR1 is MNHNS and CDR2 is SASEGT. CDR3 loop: CASSGIGTIRSREQFF. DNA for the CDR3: TGTGCCAGCAGTGGAATAGGGACTATTCGGTCCAGGGAGCAGTTCTTC.

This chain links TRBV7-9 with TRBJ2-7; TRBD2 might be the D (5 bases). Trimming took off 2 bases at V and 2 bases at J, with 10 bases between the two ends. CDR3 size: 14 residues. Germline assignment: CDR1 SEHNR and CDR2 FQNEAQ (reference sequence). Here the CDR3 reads CASSLSGSPYEQYF. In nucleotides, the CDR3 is TGTGCCAGCAGCTTATCGGGGTCCCCCTACGAGCAGTACTTC.

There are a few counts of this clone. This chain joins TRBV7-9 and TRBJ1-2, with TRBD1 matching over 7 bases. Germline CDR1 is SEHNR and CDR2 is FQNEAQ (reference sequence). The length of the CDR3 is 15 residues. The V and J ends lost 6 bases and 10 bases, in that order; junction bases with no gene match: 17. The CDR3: CASRPKDRLSGDYTF. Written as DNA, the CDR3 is TGTGCCAGCAGACCTAAGGACAGGCTCTCGGGGGACTACACCTTC.

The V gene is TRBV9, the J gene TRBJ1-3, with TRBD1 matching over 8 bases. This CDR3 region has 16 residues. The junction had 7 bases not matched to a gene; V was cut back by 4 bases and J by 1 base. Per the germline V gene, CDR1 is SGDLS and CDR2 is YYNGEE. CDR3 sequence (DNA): TGTGCCAGCAGCCCCGGACAGGGAAGATCTGGAAACACCATATATTTT. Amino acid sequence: CASSPGQGRSGNTIYF.

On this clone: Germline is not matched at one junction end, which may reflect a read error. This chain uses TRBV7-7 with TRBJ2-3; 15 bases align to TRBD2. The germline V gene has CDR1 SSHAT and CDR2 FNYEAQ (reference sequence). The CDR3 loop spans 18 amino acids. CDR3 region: CASSPRTSGGVSTDTQYF. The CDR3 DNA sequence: TGTGCTAGCAGCCCCCGGACTAGCGGGGGGGTTAGCACAGATACGCAGTATTTT.

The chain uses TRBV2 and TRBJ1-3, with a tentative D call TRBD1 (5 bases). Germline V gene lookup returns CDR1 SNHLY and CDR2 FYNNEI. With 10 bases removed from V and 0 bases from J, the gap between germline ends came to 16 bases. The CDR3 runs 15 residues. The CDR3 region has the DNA TGTGCCAATCGACAGACACCATACTCTGGAAACACCATATATTTT. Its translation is CANRQTPYSGNTIYF.

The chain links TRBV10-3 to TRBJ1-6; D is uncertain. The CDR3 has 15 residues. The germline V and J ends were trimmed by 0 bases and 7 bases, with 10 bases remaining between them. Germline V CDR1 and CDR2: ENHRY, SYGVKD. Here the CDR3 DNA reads TGTGCCATCAGTGAGTCGGAACGGGAAAATTCACCCCTCCACTTT. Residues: CAISESERENSPLHF.